Below are 32 T cell receptor beta chains sequenced from a single sample in a study of CD8+CD57+ T cells in acquired aplastic anemia. All sequencing subjects had displayed CD8+CD57+ cell expansion on flow cytometry. Genomic DNA acted as the template from which TCR beta VDJ combination and CDR3 sequence profiling were carried out. TCRdb re-called the reads with MiXCR, one entry per CDR3 protein. Of around 200,000 distinct CDR3 sequences in the sample, about 62% were seen once. The sample was sorted CD4+, CD8+, or CD8+CD57+ T cells (not recorded which) from PBMCs. Receptors were obtained from a human donor with aplastic anemia.

V gene TRBV5-1 combines with J gene TRBJ1-1, with 7 bases that match TRBD1. This CDR3 spans 15 amino acids. Germline CDR1 is SGHRS and CDR2 is YFSETQ. Trimming removed 4 bases from V and 4 bases from J; junction bases left unmatched: 10. The CDR3 sequence is CASSGGLQGTTEAFF. The CDR3 DNA is TGCGCCAGCAGCGGCGGATTACAGGGGACCACTGAAGCTTTCTTT.

The V and J genes are TRBV2 and TRBJ2-3; 12 nucleotides line up with TRBD1. Per germline, CDR1 SNHLY and CDR2 FYNNEI. J gave up 5 bases and V 7 bases, and 7 bases lay outside the gene matches. The CDR3 consists of 15 residues. The chain's CDR3 is CASTRDRGHGDTQYF. CDR3 in DNA: TGTGCCAGCACCCGGGACAGGGGGCATGGAGATACGCAGTATTTT.

This chain uses TRBV7-9 with TRBJ1-3; no clear D. The germline gives CDR1 SEHNR, CDR2 FQNEAQ (reference sequence). Trimming took off 0 bases at V and 2 bases at J, with 5 bases between the two ends. The CDR3 consists of 14 residues. The CDR3 DNA is TGTGCCAGCAGCTTAGCGGTAACTGGAAACACCATATATTTT. This sequence encodes CASSLAVTGNTIYF.

Notes on this clonotype: One end of the junction fails to match germline, which may point to a read error. This chain joins TRBV7-8 and TRBJ2-1; TRBD2 agrees at 8 bases. Germline loops: CDR1 SGHVS, CDR2 FQNEAQ. This CDR3 spans 12 amino acids. In DNA form, the CDR3 reads TGTGCCAGCAGCCGGCGGGGACTAGACGTCACCTTC. It codes for CASSRRGLDVTF.

J is TRBJ1-3 and V is TRBV10-3, with D perhaps matching TRBD1 (5 bases). Germline V gives CDR1 ENHRY, CDR2 SYGVKD. The CDR3 covers 18 residues. V dropped 6 bases and J dropped 1 base, with 22 bases sitting between them. In nucleotides, the CDR3 is TGTGCCATCAGCGGAACCAAGGGACGGAGCGAATCTGGAAACACCATATATTTT. It codes for CAISGTKGRSESGNTIYF.

This rearrangement joins TRBV20-1 to TRBJ2-7; the match to TRBD1 covers 10 bases. J gave up 4 bases and V 3 bases, and 9 bases lay outside the gene matches. Germline V gene lookup returns CDR1 DFQATT and CDR2 SNEGSKA (reference sequence). The CDR3 consists of 15 residues. The CDR3 DNA sequence: TGCAGTGCTAGGGGTGAGGGACAGGGGAGTTACGAGCAGTACTTC. Translating it yields CSARGEGQGSYEQYF.

V usage is TRBV20-1 and J usage is TRBJ2-3; weak D call: TRBD1 (6 bases). Germline-derived CDR1 and CDR2 are DFQATT and SNEGSKA (reference sequence). This CDR3 region has 13 residues. Trimming removed 6 bases from V and 1 base from J, with 11 bases in between. In nucleotides, the CDR3 is TGCAGTGCGGCTCGGACAGGCACAGATACGCAGTATTTT. Translating gives CSAARTGTDTQYF.

This chain connects TRBV6-6 to TRBJ2-2, with 8 bases identical to TRBD2. Germline V gives CDR1 MNHNY, CDR2 SVGAGI (reference sequence). The J segment lost 6 bases and the V segment lost 8 bases, leaving 5 bases of the junction unmatched. The CDR3 has 13 amino acids. CDR3 loop: CASREGGAGELFF. The CDR3 nucleotides are TGTGCCAGCCGGGAGGGCGGAGCCGGGGAGCTGTTTTTT.

This chain joins TRBV10-3 and TRBJ2-1; TRBD2 is a possible D gene (5 bases). The CDR3 has 18 residues. Deletions cut 2 bases from V and 2 bases from J, with 19 bases between. Per germline, CDR1 ENHRY and CDR2 SYGVKD. CDR3 residues: CAISEGYWAEEAYNEQFF. The CDR3 DNA reads TGTGCCATCAGTGAGGGATACTGGGCGGAGGAGGCCTACAATGAGCAGTTCTTC.

This chain connects TRBV19 to TRBJ1-5; D unresolved. The CDR3 length is 16 residues. Trimming left V 2 bases short and J 3 bases short, with 14 bases between. Per the germline V gene, CDR1 is LNHDA and CDR2 is SQIVND (reference sequence). The CDR3 nucleotides are TGTGCCAGTAGTATAAGACTCGGCAGTACCAATCAGCCCCAGCATTTT. It yields the protein CASSIRLGSTNQPQHF.

On this clonotype itself: A much larger clone differs by one base, so this may be a read error. This chain connects TRBV6-2 or TRBV6-3 to TRBJ2-7; 7 nucleotides agree with TRBD2. The CDR3 loop spans 17 amino acids. The V gene's germline CDR1 is MNHEY and CDR2 SVGEGT. The V gene end was trimmed by 4 bases and the J gene end by 7 bases; junction bases not matched to a gene: 19. DNA of the CDR3: TGTGCCAGCAGTTTAATGACCGGGACTATTACCTACAATGAGCAGTACTTC. This gives the protein CASSLMTGTITYNEQYF.

The chain uses TRBV20-1 and TRBJ2-7; TRBD1 agrees at 10 bases. The germline gives CDR1 DFQATT, CDR2 SNEGSKA (reference sequence). The CDR3 runs to 14 residues. After removal of 3 bases from V and 7 bases from J, the junction contained 9 bases not matched to a gene. The CDR3 DNA reads TGCAGTGCTAGCCCAATCGGACAGGGGGTAGAGCAGTACTTC. The encoded protein is CSASPIGQGVEQYF.

The chain has TRBV2 and TRBJ1-6, with 7 positions matching TRBD1. Germline CDR1 is SNHLY and CDR2 is FYNNEI. Trimming took 5 bases from V and 6 from J; bases not matched to a gene: 7. The CDR3 extends over 15 amino acids. CDR3 sequence (DNA): TGTGCCAGCAGTTATCGGACAGGCGGTAATTCACCCCTCCACTTT. It specifies CASSYRTGGNSPLHF.

V and J are TRBV7-2 and TRBJ2-3, with unresolved D. Trimming removed 3 bases at V and 6 bases at J, with 7 bases between. From germline, CDR1 is SGHTA and CDR2 FQGNSA. The CDR3 runs 12 residues. Written as DNA, the CDR3 is TGTGCCAGCAGCTTTATGCAGGATACGCAGTATTTT. Protein product: CASSFMQDTQYF.

The genes are TRBV5-1 and TRBJ1-1, with D maybe TRBD1 (6 bases). CDR3 length: 14 amino acids. V lost 5 bases to trimming and J lost 6 bases, with 17 bases between them. Per germline, CDR1 SGHRS and CDR2 YFSETQ. CDR3 protein: CASREQGPSAEAFF. CDR3 bases: TGCGCCAGCAGGGAACAGGGCCCGTCCGCTGAAGCTTTCTTT.

This rearrangement joins TRBV5-6 to TRBJ2-7, with TRBD1 identical over 9 bases. This CDR3 is built from 17 residues. Germline V gene lookup returns CDR1 SGHDT and CDR2 YYEEEE. V gave up 5 bases and J gave up 3 bases; unmatched junction bases: 15. The chain's CDR3 is CASRSPKIRDRVYEQYF. CDR3 nucleotides: TGTGCCAGCAGGAGTCCGAAAATCCGGGACAGGGTCTACGAGCAGTACTTC.

This rearrangement joins TRBV20-1 to TRBJ2-7, with D possibly matching TRBD1 (6 bases). The CDR3 length is 12 residues. Germline V gene data show CDR1 as DFQATT and CDR2 as SNEGSKA (reference sequence). V was pared by 3 bases and J by 4 bases, with 10 bases between. The CDR3 region has the DNA TGCAGTGCTAGCCGACAGGAGTACGAGCAGTACTTC. It is translated as CSASRQEYEQYF.

This clonotype showed up just a few times. J is TRBJ2-7 and V is TRBV29-1; 7 positions agree with TRBD1. From germline, CDR1 is SQVTM and CDR2 ANQGSEA. CDR3 length: 13 amino acids. Trimming took 0 bases from V and 3 from J; bases not matched to a gene: 2. The CDR3 DNA reads TGCAGCGTTGAAGAGACAGGGCACTACGAGCAGTACTTC. It codes for CSVEETGHYEQYF.

This clonotype has a single count. The chain recombines TRBV29-1 with TRBJ2-7, with D unresolved. V shed 7 bases and J shed 3 bases, with 10 bases lying between them. CDR1 is SQVTM and CDR2 is ANQGSEA in the germline V gene. This CDR3 region has 11 residues. DNA of the CDR3: TGCAGCGCGAGTGGGAACTACGAGCAGTACTTC. Amino acids: CSASGNYEQYF.

The chain links TRBV20-1 to TRBJ2-7; no clear D gene. This CDR3 is built from 13 residues. The V and J ends lost 5 bases and 5 bases respectively, with 16 bases between them. Germline lookup yields CDR1 DFQATT and CDR2 SNEGSKA (reference sequence). Written as DNA, the CDR3 is TGCAGTGCTGAGTTCGCTAATGGGCACGAGCAGTACTTC. Translating it yields CSAEFANGHEQYF.

A word on this clonotype: The CDR3 ends on some other residue instead of the conserved phenylalanine or tryptophan, so this is likely a read error. No DNA is shown, since the ends of the CDR3 on it are uncertain; the CDR3 is the one TCRdb lists. The rearrangement joins TRBV24-1 to TRBJ2-7; TRBD2, the table's D call, lacks a check against the DNA. Germline values: CDR1 KGHDR, CDR2 SFDVKD. Both ends counted, the CDR3 spans 8 residues. This CDR3 is CATSDPTS.

This chain connects TRBV7-6 to TRBJ2-1; 8 nucleotides match TRBD1. With 0 bases clipped from V and 0 bases from J, the junction kept 4 bases outside the gene matches. Germline assignment: CDR1 SGHVS and CDR2 FNYEAQ. The CDR3 has 17 residues. CDR3 in DNA: TGTGCCAGCAGCTTAGCGGCGGACAGGGCCTCCTACAATGAGCAGTTCTTC. It encodes CASSLAADRASYNEQFF.

V and J are TRBV24-1 and TRBJ1-4, with no clear D. This CDR3 comprises 13 residues. Trimming cost V 7 bases and J 0 bases, with 5 bases left between them. CDR1 and CDR2 (germline): KGHDR, SFDVKD. CDR3 protein: CATRDATNEKLFF. CDR3 sequence (DNA): TGTGCCACCAGGGATGCAACTAATGAAAAACTGTTTTTT.

The V gene is TRBV7-6, the J gene TRBJ2-1; D is uncertain. The ends were cut back, 5 bases at V and 4 bases at J, with 9 bases in the middle. Germline V gene sequence: CDR1 SGHVS, CDR2 FNYEAQ. The CDR3 sequence is 13 residues long. CDR3 coding DNA: TGTGCCAGCAGCGCACGTGATTACAATGAGCAGTTCTTC. It yields the protein CASSARDYNEQFF.

A few counts support this clonotype. J is TRBJ2-7 and V is TRBV10-3, with 8 bases fitting TRBD1. Germline CDR1 ENHRY, CDR2 SYGVKD. This CDR3 is 13 amino acids long. Trimming at V came to 6 bases and at J to 5 bases, leaving 6 bases not matched to a gene. In nucleotides, the CDR3 is TGTGCCATCAGGACAGGGGACTCGGACGAGCAGTACTTC. Protein sequence: CAIRTGDSDEQYF.

This clonotype was seen a few times. CDR3 residues: CASSQKTYGYTF. The CDR3 DNA follows: TGTGCCAGCAGCCAAAAAACCTATGGCTACACCTTC. The V call is TRBV7-2, the J call TRBJ1-2; D call uncertain. The CDR3 length is 12 residues. With 5 bases removed from V and 4 bases from J, the gap between germline ends came to 8 bases. Per the germline V gene, CDR1 is SGHTA and CDR2 is FQGNSA.

The rearrangement joins TRBV20-1 to TRBJ2-7; 8 bases match TRBD1. V was clipped by 3 bases and J by 4 bases; unmatched bases: 11. CDR1 and CDR2 from the germline V gene are DFQATT and SNEGSKA (reference sequence). The CDR3 runs 15 residues. CDR3: CSASPLDRDGYEQYF. The CDR3 nucleotides read TGCAGTGCTAGCCCCCTGGACAGGGATGGGTACGAGCAGTACTTC.

The chain joins TRBV7-9 to TRBJ1-6; 9 bases map to TRBD1. The CDR3 is 15 residues long. The germline gives CDR1 SEHNR, CDR2 FQNEAQ (reference sequence). V dropped 2 bases and J dropped 9; count of bases not matched to a gene: 5. CDR3 coding DNA: TGTGCCAGCAGCTTACAGACAGGGGGAATTTCACCCCTCCACTTT. Its translation: CASSLQTGGISPLHF.

Details on this clonotype: At one end, the junction sequence differs from germline, possibly due to a read error. The rearrangement uses TRBV15 and TRBJ1-1; D is unclear. The CDR3 consists of 13 residues. Germline V gene sequence: CDR1 LNHNV, CDR2 YYDKDF (reference sequence). CDR3 in amino acids: CASSLYQVTEAFF. The CDR3, as DNA: TGTGCCAGCAGCTTGTACCAGGTCACTGAAGCTTTCTTT. The full variable domain, rest sourced from reference TRBV15 and TRBJ1-1, is DAMVIQNPRYQVTQFGKPVTLSCSQTLNHNVMYWYQQKSSQAPKLLFHYYDKDFNNEADTPDNFQSRRPNTSFCFLDIRSPGLGDTAMYLCASSLYQVTEAFFGQGTRLTVV.

The DNA for the CDR3 is TGCGCCAGCAGTGAAAGGGGCCAGGCAAGTCGGTCACCCCTCCACTTT. Its translation: CASSERGQASRSPLHF. The chain carries TRBV10-2 and TRBJ1-6; D perhaps matches TRBD1 (5 bases). Trimming shortened V by 3 bases and J by 10 bases, and 19 bases separated the two germline ends. Germline assignment: CDR1 WSHSY and CDR2 SAAADI. The CDR3 contains 16 residues.

This clonotype turned up a few times. The J gene is TRBJ2-3, the V gene TRBV7-6; the D gene is possibly TRBD2 (6 bases). From germline, CDR1 is SGHVS and CDR2 FNYEAQ. Trimming stripped 1 base from V and 6 bases from J, with 11 bases between. This CDR3 contains 14 residues. This CDR3 reads CASSLEGRGDTQYF. The CDR3 DNA is TGTGCCAGCAGCTTAGAGGGCCGGGGGGATACGCAGTATTTT.

A few counts support this clonotype. The chain links TRBV20-1 to TRBJ2-1; TRBD2 is a possible D gene (5 bases). Trimming took 2 bases from V and 3 from J, leaving 5 bases between them. CDR3 length: 12 amino acids. CDR1 DFQATT and CDR2 SNEGSKA come from the germline V gene (reference sequence). CDR3 sequence: CSARTSYNEQFF. In DNA, the CDR3 is TGCAGTGCTAGAACTAGCTACAATGAGCAGTTCTTC.